This TCR beta chain appears in the sequencing data of a study of T cell responses to AZD1222 COVID-19 vaccine. Data came from immunoSEQ multiplex PCR; TCRdb stores just in-frame clones and leaves some out. Among some 130,000 clones listed, approximately 91% were seen once. On this clone: Its target is not known.

Broader study findings: Nearly half of spike-specific TCRs reportedly target unmutated variant regions. Baseline seropositives among AZD1222 recipients totaled only 5 to 7. There were repertoire samples only from the period after the peak T cell response.

This CDR3 spans 13 amino acids. The V end lost 7 bases, the J end lost 4 bases, and 13 bases lay between the germline ends. Germline values: CDR1 MNHEY, CDR2 SVGAGI. The sequencing here drew on peripheral blood, taken 28 days after the second AZD1222 dose. The clonotype originates from an adult who received the AZD1222 COVID-19 vaccine. The chain links TRBV6-5 to TRBJ1-1; the D gene is possibly TRBD1 (5 bases). The CDR3 loop is CASNPMGRTEAFF. CDR3 sequence (DNA): TGTGCCAGCAACCCAATGGGACGCACTGAAGCTTTCTTT.